The present T cell receptor beta chain was sequenced within a study of early T cells in non-severe SARS-CoV-2 infection. For the study at large: Sequencing of unsorted whole blood was done on bulk RNA, leaving chains unpaired. Study-level findings and limits: Reliance on VDJdb matching favored anti-spike CD8 responses; private and CD4 specificities were missed.

Of note for this clonotype: As yet, its antigen is unknown.

Molecules of cDNA were individually given unique molecular identifiers that were attached to them. MiXCR, run by TCRdb on the 5' RACE reads, gives a single entry per CDR3 protein. The top ten clones hold 10% of a sample with 25,000 to 30,000 distinct CDR3 sequences, 4.5% to 5.5% of them seen once. Trimming took 5 bases from V and 2 from J, leaving 13 bases between them. Germline CDR1 is SGHTA and CDR2 is FQGNSA. The CDR3 has 15 residues. Sample: whole blood. V and J are TRBV7-2 and TRBJ1-5; TRBD1 is a possible D gene (5 bases). This TCR was sampled from an adult who was a healthcare worker with PCR-confirmed SARS-CoV-2 infection or an uninfected control (not recorded which). The CDR3 is CASSRTHGGNQPQHF. In DNA, the CDR3 is TGTGCCAGCAGCAGGACACATGGTGGCAATCAGCCCCAGCATTTT.